This T cell receptor beta chain was sequenced in a study of cytomegalovirus exposure and HLA in healthy donors. The PCR ran on 60 Vbeta and 13 Jbeta primers. The data were produced by immunoSEQ multiplex PCR, yet TCRdb's version contains in-frame clones alone and is incomplete. The sample lists approximately 250,000 clones, roughly 78% occurring once. Healthy bone marrow donors supplied every sample. As regards this clone: Its antigen remains unknown.

Study findings and constraints: The authors enumerated 180 or so TCR beta chains as linked to cytomegalovirus. In vitro assays verified that three CMV-associated chains recognized CMV antigens specifically.

This receptor was taken from a boy younger than 18 in good health and CMV-seronegative. The source material was PBMCs.

The CDR3 here is CASSEYNGENYEQYF. In DNA form, the CDR3 reads TGTGCCAGCAGTGAATATAACGGGGAGAACTACGAGCAGTACTTC. This chain uses TRBV6-1 with TRBJ2-5; D may be TRBD2 (5 bases). The DNA end is more similar to TRBJ2-7, so the J call may be wrong. This CDR3 spans 15 amino acids. Per germline, CDR1 MNHNS and CDR2 SASEGT.